Below, 32 T cell receptor beta chains from the same sample are listed, as sequenced in a study of human T cells and chemical hapten exposure. TCRdb re-called the RACE reads through MiXCR, storing one row per CDR3 protein. The table includes 250,000 or so distinct CDR3 sequences, over 8% detected once. Time point noted: pre-sensitization, week 0. Treatment indicated: therapeutic diphenylcyclopropenone sensitization with weekly scalp DPC. This specimen was whole blood, taken in connection with sensitization to the hapten diphenylcyclopropenone (DPC). All receptors derive from a woman aged 40 to 50 with alopecia areata. Some clones in this sample may be carry-over from other donors' samples.

A remark on this clonotype: A much larger clonotype is one base distant, so this may be a read error. This rearrangement joins TRBV10-2 to TRBJ2-1; D uncertain. CDR3 length: 13 residues. CDR1 WSHSY and CDR2 SAAADI come from the germline V gene. The CDR3 loop is CTSSEPSYNEQFF. CDR3 bases: TGCACCAGCAGTGAACCCTCTTACAATGAGCAGTTCTTC.

This clonotype has at least ten counts. V gene TRBV7-2 combines with J gene TRBJ2-3; TRBD2 aligns across 11 bases. The CDR3 loop spans 16 amino acids. The V and J ends lost 5 bases and 2 bases, in that order; junction bases with no gene match: 6. The germline V gene has CDR1 SGHTA and CDR2 FQGNSA. This CDR3 reads CASSKRLAGITDTQYF. Written as DNA, the CDR3 is TGTGCCAGCAGCAAACGACTAGCGGGGATCACAGATACGCAGTATTTT.

The genes are TRBV5-5 and TRBJ2-7; D is possibly TRBD2 (6 bases). Deletions cut 3 bases from V and 0 bases from J, with 13 bases between. Germline CDR1 is SGHKS and CDR2 is YYEKEE (reference sequence). The CDR3 length is 15 residues. The CDR3: CASSSAPSASYEQYF. DNA of the CDR3: TGTGCCAGCAGCTCAGCCCCTAGCGCCTCCTACGAGCAGTACTTC.

This clonotype occurred a few times. V and J are TRBV20-1 and TRBJ2-1; 13 bases match TRBD2. After removal of 3 bases from V and 10 bases from J, the junction contained 12 bases not matched to a gene. CDR1 is DFQATT and CDR2 is SNEGSKA in the germline V gene (reference sequence). The CDR3 is 16 amino acids. The CDR3 sequence is CSASKPRTSGGPEQFF. CDR3 bases: TGCAGTGCTAGTAAGCCGAGGACTAGCGGGGGTCCAGAGCAGTTCTTC.

The V call is TRBV9, the J call TRBJ1-4, with a weak D call TRBD1 (6 bases). The CDR3 is made up of 14 amino acids. Germline V lookup: CDR1 SGDLS, CDR2 YYNGEE. The V and J ends lost 3 bases and 5 bases respectively, with 11 bases between them. DNA for the CDR3: TGTGCCAGCAGCGGACAGGTGGGAAATGAAAAACTGTTTTTT. It translates to CASSGQVGNEKLFF.

This clonotype came up a few times. CDR3 sequence (DNA): TGCGCCAGCAGCCCACTCCCGACAGGGACCTCTGGGGCCAACGTCCTGACTTTC. Protein sequence: CASSPLPTGTSGANVLTF. V gene TRBV5-1 combines with J gene TRBJ2-6, with 7 bases that match TRBD1. The germline gives CDR1 SGHRS, CDR2 YFSETQ. J gave up 0 bases and V 4 bases, and 10 bases lay outside the gene matches. This CDR3 has 18 residues.

This clonotype has more than one count but fewer than ten. The V call is TRBV25-1, the J call TRBJ2-7; 7 nucleotides agree with TRBD2. Germline loops: CDR1 MGHDK, CDR2 SYGVNS. The CDR3 consists of 15 residues. Trimming at V came to 0 bases and at J to 2 bases, leaving 4 bases not matched to a gene. This CDR3 reads CASSEYPGLAYEQYF. The CDR3 DNA sequence: TGTGCCAGCAGTGAATATCCTGGACTAGCCTACGAGCAGTACTTC.

This clonotype has just a few counts. This chain links TRBV19 with TRBJ2-2; D remains ambiguous. The CDR3 is made up of 14 amino acids. V dropped 8 bases and J dropped 1 base, with 11 bases sitting between them. The germline gives CDR1 LNHDA, CDR2 SQIVND (reference sequence). The CDR3 loop reads CASEPEWNTGELFF. CDR3 sequence (DNA): TGTGCCAGTGAACCCGAGTGGAACACCGGGGAGCTGTTTTTT.

At least ten counts were recorded for this clonotype. The V and J genes are TRBV4-2 and TRBJ2-5, with 11 bases lining up with TRBD2. The CDR3 consists of 17 residues. From germline, CDR1 is LGHNA and CDR2 YNFKEQ. V shed 1 base and J 1 base; nucleotides not matched to a gene: 5. The CDR3 nucleotides are TGTGCCAGCAGCCAAGGCGGGACTAGCGGAATCCAAGAGACCCAGTACTTC. Amino acid sequence: CASSQGGTSGIQETQYF.

This clonotype was seen repeatedly, ten times or more. In DNA, the CDR3 is TGTGCCAGCAGTGAAAGGGGGGACACTGAAGCTTTCTTT. Translated: CASSERGDTEAFF. V gene TRBV27 combines with J gene TRBJ1-1; possible D gene TRBD1, 6 bases. V was cut by 5 bases and J by 3 bases, with 10 bases left in between. Germline V gene sequence: CDR1 MNHEY, CDR2 SMNVEV (reference sequence). The CDR3 covers 13 residues.

The sample holds a few counts of this clonotype. V gene TRBV29-1 combines with J gene TRBJ2-1; a possible D gene is TRBD2 (5 bases). There are 18 residues in the CDR3. Germline V gene sequence: CDR1 SQVTM, CDR2 ANQGSEA. Trimming took off 0 bases at V and 5 bases at J, with 23 bases between the two ends. CDR3 sequence reads: CSVEDLIVGADRHNEQFF. The CDR3 region has the DNA TGCAGCGTTGAAGATCTTATCGTGGGAGCGGACCGACACAATGAGCAGTTCTTC.

This clonotype was recorded a few times. This chain joins TRBV28 and TRBJ1-5; possible D gene TRBD1, 5 bases. The germline gives CDR1 MDHEN, CDR2 SYDVKM. CDR3 size: 15 residues. Trimming removed 6 bases from V and 5 bases from J, with 17 bases in between. The CDR3 loop reads CASSPAGGGYQPQHF. In DNA, the CDR3 is TGTGCCAGCAGCCCCGCGGGGGGAGGGTATCAGCCCCAGCATTTT.

This clonotype came up a few times. The chain joins TRBV5-1 to TRBJ2-2, with D unresolved. The CDR3 length is 15 residues. Trimming shortened V by 4 bases and J by 5 bases, and 15 bases separated the two germline ends. The V gene's germline CDR1 is SGHRS and CDR2 YFSETQ. DNA for the CDR3: TGCGCCAGCAGCGCGACGGACGCTCGGACCGGGGAGCTGTTTTTT. Translating gives CASSATDARTGELFF.

This clonotype has ten or more counts. The chain is built from TRBV4-2 and TRBJ2-7; 10 bases fit TRBD1. The length of the CDR3 is 15 residues. CDR1 is LGHNA and CDR2 is YNFKEQ in the germline V gene. V dropped 0 bases and J dropped 1; count of bases not matched to a gene: 0. The CDR3: CASSQEDRGSYEQYF. CDR3 DNA: TGTGCCAGCAGCCAAGAGGACAGGGGGTCCTACGAGCAGTACTTC.

In this sample, this clonotype turned up a few times. The chain links TRBV20-1 to TRBJ2-1; 10 bases are a match to TRBD2. J was trimmed by 0 bases and V by 8 bases; bases with no gene match: 4. CDR1 and CDR2 (germline): DFQATT, SNEGSKA (reference sequence). CDR3 length equals 14 residues. The CDR3 coding sequence is TGCAGTTTCCCTAGCGGGAGCTCCTACAATGAGCAGTTCTTC. It translates to CSFPSGSSYNEQFF.

This clonotype is a singleton in its sample. This rearrangement joins TRBV30 to TRBJ2-7, with TRBD2 matching 7 bases. This CDR3 has 11 amino acids. In germline, CDR1 is GTSNPN, CDR2 SVGIG (reference sequence). V was pared by 3 bases and J by 11 bases, with 7 bases of the junction left unmatched. Here the CDR3 DNA reads TGTGCCTGGAGCGCCGGGGGAGGGGAGTACTTC. Its translation is CAWSAGGGEYF.

The chain joins TRBV20-1 to TRBJ1-1, with D perhaps matching TRBD1 (6 bases). Germline lookup yields CDR1 DFQATT and CDR2 SNEGSKA (reference sequence). The V end was cut by 3 bases, the J end by 5 bases, with 13 bases between. CDR3 size: 13 residues. The CDR3 bases are TGCAGTGCTAGGTCAGGGGCGCGGACTGAAGCTTTCTTT. Residues: CSARSGARTEAFF.

This clonotype came up a few times. The chain links TRBV20-1 to TRBJ2-1; D gene uncertain. V was pared by 5 bases and J by 6 bases, with 23 bases between. In germline, CDR1 is DFQATT, CDR2 SNEGSKA (reference sequence). This CDR3 is 16 amino acids long. CDR3 in amino acids: CSAPLRTPIGSNEQFF. The CDR3 DNA is TGCAGTGCTCCCCTCCGGACCCCCATCGGATCCAATGAGCAGTTCTTC.

The CDR3 DNA reads TGTGCCAGCAGTTATTCGCGGGAGAGGAGCACAGATACGCAGTATTTT. It yields the protein CASSYSRERSTDTQYF. The chain combines TRBV6-2 or TRBV6-3 with TRBJ2-3; 7 bases line up with TRBD2. The CDR3 has 16 amino acids. V lost 3 bases to trimming and J lost 0 bases; unmatched junction nucleotides: 6. Germline CDR1 MNHEY, CDR2 SVGEGT.

This clonotype has a handful of counts. This sequence joins TRBV30 and TRBJ1-5, with D maybe TRBD1 (5 bases). Between the trimmed V and J ends, which lost 0 bases and 0 bases, there was a span of 6 bases. This CDR3 has 14 amino acids. Germline V CDR1 and CDR2: GTSNPN, SVGIG (reference sequence). The CDR3 bases are TGTGCCTGGAGTGTACAGGTTAGCAATCAGCCCCAGCATTTT. It codes for CAWSVQVSNQPQHF.

This clonotype was found many times. The chain carries TRBV5-1 and TRBJ2-5; the D call may be TRBD1 or TRBD2 (5 bases each). CDR1 and CDR2 from the germline V gene are SGHRS and YFSETQ. The CDR3 sequence is 15 residues long. V shed 3 bases and J shed 2 bases, with 14 bases lying between them. The DNA for the CDR3 is TGCGCCAGCAGCTGGGCCGGGACCTCGCAAGAGACCCAGTACTTC. The encoded protein is CASSWAGTSQETQYF.

The CDR3 protein is CASSNSGRAYEQYF. The CDR3 DNA follows: TGTGCCAGCAGTAATAGCGGGAGGGCCTACGAGCAGTACTTC. The chain joins TRBV28 to TRBJ2-7, with 11 bases identical to TRBD2. The germline V gene encodes CDR1 MDHEN and CDR2 SYDVKM. The CDR3 is 14 amino acids. Trimming took 5 bases from V and 2 from J; bases not matched to a gene: 2.

The rearrangement uses TRBV7-2 and TRBJ1-1; 9 bases fit TRBD1. Germline V lookup: CDR1 SGHTA, CDR2 FQGNSA. The J segment lost 3 bases and the V segment lost 3 bases, leaving 5 bases of the junction unmatched. The CDR3 runs to 15 residues. The CDR3 bases are TGTGCCAGCAGCTTTTACAGGGGGCTGGACACTGAAGCTTTCTTT. This gives the protein CASSFYRGLDTEAFF.

The V call is TRBV16, the J call TRBJ1-2, with D possibly TRBD1 on 5 matching bases. The CDR3 is 16 amino acids. Trimming took off 2 bases at V and 2 bases at J, with 15 bases between the two ends. Germline loops: CDR1 KGHSY, CDR2 FQNENV. CDR3 bases: TGTGCCAGCAGCCAACCAAGAGGGGCACCCAACTATGGCTACACCTTC. Encoded protein: CASSQPRGAPNYGYTF.

This clonotype was recorded many times. This sequence joins TRBV7-2 and TRBJ2-2, with 9 bases matching TRBD1. The CDR3 has 16 residues. Per the germline V gene, CDR1 is SGHTA and CDR2 is FQGNSA. V shed 2 bases and J 7 bases; nucleotides not matched to a gene: 8. The chain's CDR3 is CASSLSGTGRNGELFF. Here the CDR3 DNA reads TGTGCCAGCAGCTTATCCGGGACAGGGCGGAACGGGGAGCTGTTTTTT.

The chain recombines TRBV18 with TRBJ1-4; D is unresolved. The germline V and J ends were trimmed by 3 bases and 2 bases, with 10 bases remaining between them. Germline CDR1 KGHSH, CDR2 LQKENI. This CDR3 has 15 residues. CDR3: CASSPGIGTNEKLFF. The CDR3 DNA reads TGTGCCAGCTCACCGGGTATCGGCACTAATGAAAAACTGTTTTTT.

The chain employs TRBV15 and TRBJ1-4; no reliable D call. The germline V gene encodes CDR1 LNHNV and CDR2 YYDKDF (reference sequence). CDR3 length: 14 residues. Trimming shortened V by 0 bases and J by 4 bases, and 6 bases separated the two germline ends. Here the CDR3 reads CATSRDTFNEKLFF. The CDR3 DNA sequence: TGTGCCACCAGCAGAGATACGTTTAATGAAAAACTGTTTTTT.

This chain links TRBV3-1 with TRBJ1-4, with a possible D match to TRBD1 (6 bases). The V gene lost 4 bases and the J gene lost 0 bases, with 12 bases spanning the gap. The length of the CDR3 is 16 residues. CDR1 is LGHDT, CDR2 YNNKEL, per germline (reference sequence). The CDR3 is CASSLDRSATNEKLFF. DNA of the CDR3: TGTGCCAGCAGCCTAGACAGGTCTGCAACTAATGAAAAACTGTTTTTT. The variable domain in full, with the rest retrieved from reference TRBV3-1 and TRBJ1-4, is DTAVSQTPKYLVTQMGNDKSIKCEQNLGHDTMYWYKQDSKKFLKIMFSYNNKELIINETVPNRFSPKSPDKAHLNLHINSLELGDSAVYFCASSLDRSATNEKLFFGSGTQLSVL.

The chain links TRBV6-2 or TRBV6-3 to TRBJ2-1, with TRBD2 identical over 10 bases. V gave up 2 bases and J gave up 4 bases; unmatched junction bases: 8. The length of the CDR3 is 17 residues. Germline V gene data show CDR1 as MNHEY and CDR2 as SVGEGT. The CDR3 loop is CASSYDTSGALYNEQFF. CDR3 in DNA: TGTGCCAGCAGTTACGACACTAGCGGGGCCCTTTACAATGAGCAGTTCTTC.

This clonotype was found many times. This chain uses TRBV6-2 or TRBV6-3 with TRBJ1-1; D is perhaps TRBD1 (6 bases). From germline, CDR1 is MNHEY and CDR2 SVGEGT. Trimming pared 7 bases from V and 0 bases from J, leaving 18 bases between. The CDR3 is 16 residues long. The CDR3 sequence is CASISQGAGLNTEAFF. In DNA form, the CDR3 reads TGTGCCAGCATTTCACAGGGAGCCGGATTGAACACTGAAGCTTTCTTT.

This clonotype was observed a few times. V gene TRBV10-3 combines with J gene TRBJ2-3; 11 positions agree with TRBD1. Germline lookup yields CDR1 ENHRY and CDR2 SYGVKD. J gave up 3 bases and V 7 bases, and 12 bases lay outside the gene matches. CDR3 size: 17 residues. The CDR3 reads CAITRTGGGLATDTQYF. The CDR3 region has the DNA TGTGCCATCACCCGGACAGGGGGCGGACTAGCGACAGATACGCAGTATTTT.

The sample holds many counts of this clonotype. The V call is TRBV5-5, the J call TRBJ2-5; TRBD1 might be the D (5 bases). Germline V gene data show CDR1 as SGHKS and CDR2 as YYEKEE (reference sequence). The V end lost 2 bases, the J end lost 11 bases, and 22 bases lay between the germline ends. The CDR3 spans 15 residues. This CDR3 is CASSLDPTRTPAQYF. DNA of the CDR3: TGTGCCAGCAGCTTAGATCCCACCCGGACACCCGCGCAGTACTTC.